The rows below give T cell receptor beta chains drawn from one sample of a study of glioma-infiltrating T cells after dendritic cell vaccination. Sequencing used immunoSEQ multiplex PCR; TCRdb keeps in-frame clones, though not all of them. The sample contains 50,000 to 75,000 clones, about 85% of which appear only once. The specimen comprised blood, sampled after dendritic cell vaccination. All receptors come from a human donor with glioblastoma. Each CDR3 is given with its conserved first and last residue. The D gene is left open where the match is weak. Not all rows give a size; the values are once, few, many and, for expanded clones, a class.

j_call,v_call,clone_size,d_call,cdr3_aa,cdr3_nt
TRBJ2-1,TRBV29-1,NA,NA,CSLTGGSYNEQFF,TGCAGCCTCACTGGAGGTTCCTACAATGAGCAGTTCTTC
TRBJ1-5,TRBV4-2,NA,NA,CASREAGAGPQHF,TGTGCCAGCAGAGAGGCGGGGGCAGGGCCCCAGCATTTT
TRBJ1-2,TRBV19,once,TRBD1,CASSIAGTGGYGYTF,TGTGCCAGTAGTATTGCCGGGACAGGGGGTTATGGCTACACCTTC
TRBJ1-5,TRBV6-1,once,TRBD1,CASSAGTDSNQPQHF,TGTGCCAGCAGTGCCGGGACAGATAGCAATCAGCCCCAGCATTTT
TRBJ2-7,TRBV19,NA,TRBD1,CASSMLGQGANEQYF,TGTGCCAGTAGTATGCTGGGCCAGGGGGCGAACGAGCAGTACTTC
TRBJ2-3,TRBV5-1,NA,TRBD2,CASSLSYRGGGEDTQYF,TGCGCCAGCAGCTTGAGTTACCGCGGGGGAGGGGAAGATACGCAGTATTTT
TRBJ2-7,TRBV9,NA,TRBD2,CASSPAGPLGEQYF,TGTGCCAGCAGCCCAGCGGGACCCCTCGGCGAGCAGTACTTC
TRBJ2-1,TRBV6-5,NA,TRBD2,CASRVKRGGLEQFF,TGTGCCAGCAGGGTGAAGCGGGGGGGGCTCGAGCAGTTCTTC
TRBJ2-5,TRBV11-2,NA,TRBD1,CASSLEHRDSLIQETQYF,TGTGCCAGCAGCTTAGAGCATCGGGACAGCCTGATTCAAGAGACCCAGTACTTC
TRBJ2-1,TRBV4-3,NA,TRBD2,CASSQDRSWGGPDSVTANEQFF,TGCGCCAGCAGCCAAGATCGGTCGTGGGGAGGGCCGGATTCGGTCACGGCCAATGAGCAGTTCTTC
TRBJ2-1,TRBV11-1,NA,TRBD2,CASSHLLRGLGFNEQFF,TGTGCCAGCAGCCACCTCCTCAGGGGACTAGGATTCAATGAGCAGTTCTTC
TRBJ1-1,TRBV6-5,once,TRBD1,CASRTGTAMNTEAFF,TGTGCCAGCAGGACCGGGACAGCCATGAACACTGAAGCTTTCTTT
TRBJ2-1,TRBV19,NA,TRBD1,CASTLTGNSYNEQFF,TGTGCCAGTACCCTGACAGGGAACTCCTACAATGAGCAGTTCTTC
TRBJ1-5,TRBV6-1,NA,TRBD1,CASSDYGTDQPQHF,TGTGCCAGCAGTGACTACGGGACAGATCAGCCCCAGCATTTT
TRBJ1-5,TRBV4-1,few,NA,CASSQDRGYQPQHF,TGCGCCAGCAGCCAAGACAGGGGATATCAGCCCCAGCATTTT
TRBJ2-7,TRBV30,NA,NA,CAWSKSSYEQYF,TGTGCCTGGAGCAAGAGCTCCTACGAGCAGTACTTC
TRBJ2-3,TRBV18,NA,TRBD2,CASSPASGGTDTQYF,TGTGCCAGCTCACCAGCTAGCGGGGGCACAGATACGCAGTATTTT
TRBJ2-2,TRBV6-5,NA,TRBD1,CASSYSGQGATGELFF,TGTGCCAGCAGTTACTCAGGGCAGGGGGCTACCGGGGAGCTGTTTTTT
TRBJ2-3,TRBV13,NA,TRBD2,CASSLSGTSRDTQYF,TGTGCCAGCAGCTTAAGTGGGACTAGCCGAGATACGCAGTATTTT
TRBJ2-7,TRBV5-1,NA,NA,CASGLNGSPAVGEQYF,TGCGCCAGCGGACTGAATGGGTCCCCAGCAGTGGGTGAGCAGTACTTC
TRBJ2-1,TRBV9,once,NA,CASSATLLTSSNEQFF,TGTGCCAGCAGCGCAACCCTCTTAACTAGTTCCAATGAGCAGTTCTTC
TRBJ2-7,TRBV11-2,NA,TRBD1,CASSHYRQGRSYEQYF,TGTGCCAGCAGCCACTATAGACAGGGACGGTCCTACGAGCAGTACTTC
TRBJ2-1,TRBV7-3,once,NA,CASSSRPGRLAEQFF,TGTGCCAGCAGCTCACGCCCCGGCAGGCTGGCTGAGCAGTTCTTC